These T cell receptor beta chains were read from a single sample in a study of blood T cell repertoires in COVID-19. This table comes from immunoSEQ multiplex PCR, and its TCRdb copy is limited to in-frame clones, with some not included. The sample includes about 53,000 clones, roughly three quarters seen only once; the top ten take about 15%. The sample was peripheral blood. All receptors derive from a human donor with active or convalescent COVID-19. The donor label of this sample is uncertain. Both conserved end residues are part of each CDR3. The D gene is left open where the match is weak. Expanded clones get a size class; other rows say once, few or many, or leave the size out.

d_gene | j_gene | v_gene | abundance | CDR3aa | CDR3nt
TRBD2 | TRBJ2-3 | TRBV4-2 | . | CASSQSGRDTDTQYF | TGTGCCAGCAGCCAAAGCGGGAGGGACACAGATACGCAGTATTTT
TRBD2 | TRBJ2-1 | TRBV6-4 | . | CASSDSGGSSNEQFF | TGTGCCAGCAGTGACTCGGGCGGGAGCAGCAATGAGCAGTTCTTC
TRBD1 | TRBJ1-6 | TRBV9 | few | CASSKRTGGLNSPLHF | TGTGCCAGCAGCAAGAGGACAGGGGGCTTGAATTCACCCCTCCACTTT
TRBD1 | TRBJ2-7 | TRBV5-1 | . | CASSLAGTAEIREQYF | TGCGCCAGCAGCTTGGCCGGGACAGCGGAAATACGCGAGCAGTACTTC
. | TRBJ2-1 | TRBV19 | . | CASRIGGGPYDEQFF | TGTGCCAGCAGGATAGGGGGAGGGCCGTATGACGAGCAGTTCTTC
. | TRBJ1-1 | TRBV9 | . | CASSVRRDTEAFF | TGTGCCAGCAGCGTTAGACGGGACACTGAAGCTTTCTTT
TRBD2 | TRBJ2-1 | TRBV20-1 | . | CSASRRDYYNEQFF | TGCAGTGCTAGTCGGCGGGACTACTACAATGAGCAGTTCTTC
TRBD2 | TRBJ2-3 | TRBV5-1 | . | CASKLWTGTSGRAADTQYF | TGCGCCAGCAAGCTATGGACCGGGACTAGCGGGAGGGCTGCAGATACGCAGTATTTT
TRBD1 | TRBJ2-7 | TRBV29-1 | once | CSARQGGDYEQYF | TGCAGCGCTAGACAGGGGGGGGACTACGAGCAGTACTTC
TRBD2 | TRBJ2-2 | TRBV11-3 | . | CASSWTSGRDTGELFF | TGTGCCAGCAGCTGGACTAGCGGGAGGGACACCGGGGAGCTGTTTTTT
TRBD2 | TRBJ2-3 | TRBV5-1 | . | CASSLGLAGVKTDTQYF | TGCGCCAGCAGCTTGGGGCTAGCGGGAGTTAAGACAGATACGCAGTATTTT
. | TRBJ1-1 | TRBV10-3 | . | CAISESMGGTEAFF | TGTGCCATCAGTGAGTCGATGGGGGGCACTGAAGCTTTCTTT
. | TRBJ1-2 | TRBV11-1 | few | CASSLTLADGYTF | TGTGCCAGCAGCCTCACCCTAGCGGACGGCTACACCTTC
TRBD2 | TRBJ2-5 | TRBV4-2 | . | CASSQDSTSGSETQYF | TGTGCCAGCAGCCAAGATTCAACTAGCGGGAGTGAGACCCAGTACTTC
TRBD1 | TRBJ2-7 | TRBV4-3 | . | CASSQGYRGVATKQYF | TGCGCCAGCAGCCAAGGGTACAGGGGGGTGGCGACGAAGCAGTACTTC
TRBD1 | TRBJ2-7 | TRBV11-2 | . | CASSLGTRDRGAYEQYF | TGTGCCAGCAGCTTAGGAACAAGGGACAGGGGTGCCTACGAGCAGTACTTC
TRBD1 | TRBJ1-5 | TRBV24-1 | . | CATSDQTGNRGNQPQHF | TGTGCCACCAGTGACCAGACAGGGAACAGAGGCAATCAGCCCCAGCATTTT
TRBD2 | TRBJ2-7 | TRBV14 | . | CASSQDGRELAGGPVSCEQYF | TGTGCCAGCAGCCAAGATGGCCGGGAACTAGCGGGAGGGCCGGTAAGTTGCGAGCAGTACTTC
. | TRBJ1-5 | TRBV9 | . | CASSSGGEFGQPQHF | TGTGCCAGCAGCTCGGGTGGGGAGTTCGGTCAGCCCCAGCATTTT
TRBD1 | TRBJ1-5 | TRBV5-1 | . | CASSSGQADQPQHF | TGCGCCAGCAGCTCCGGACAGGCGGATCAGCCCCAGCATTTT
. | TRBJ2-7 | TRBV21-1 | . | CASSNRDRGREQYF | TGTGCCAGCAGCAACCGGGACAGGGGGCGCGAGCAGTACTTC
. | TRBJ2-3 | TRBV4-3 | . | CASSQDLQVGTDTQYF | TGCGCCAGCAGCCAAGACCTACAGGTTGGCACAGATACGCAGTATTTT
TRBD1 | TRBJ1-4 | TRBV2 | . | CASSGQGFGNEKLFF | TGTGCCAGCAGTGGACAGGGGTTCGGTAATGAAAAACTGTTTTTT
TRBD2 | TRBJ2-7 | TRBV7-2 | . | CASSSRLAVSYEQYF | TGTGCCAGCAGCTCACGACTAGCGGTTAGCTACGAGCAGTACTTC
. | TRBJ2-1 | TRBV7-3 | . | CASSLKYGSSEQFF | TGTGCCAGCAGCTTAAAATATGGGTCTAGTGAGCAGTTCTTC
TRBD1 | TRBJ1-1 | TRBV5-4 | . | CASSLDRGMNTEAFF | TGTGCCAGCAGCTTGGACAGGGGCATGAACACTGAAGCTTTCTTT
TRBD2 | TRBJ2-3 | TRBV7-6 | . | CASSFSGTSGSRDTQYF | TGTGCCAGCAGCTTTAGCGGGACTAGCGGGAGTAGAGATACGCAGTATTTT
TRBD1 | TRBJ1-5 | TRBV19 | once | CASSTDRVGQPQHF | TGTGCCAGTAGTACGGACAGGGTGGGGCAGCCCCAGCATTTT
. | TRBJ2-5 | TRBV30 | . | CAWGAVETQYF | TGTGCCTGGGGTGCGGTAGAGACCCAGTACTTC
. | TRBJ2-1 | TRBV11-3 | few | CASSLFLGSYNEQFF | TGTGCCAGCAGCTTATTCCTAGGCTCCTACAATGAGCAGTTCTTC
. | TRBJ1-1 | TRBV5-5 | . | CASSFQGGTEAFF | TGTGCCAGCAGCTTCCAGGGAGGGACTGAAGCTTTCTTT
. | TRBJ2-2 | TRBV7-9 | . | CASGGGQAHTGELFF | TGTGCCAGCGGGGGGGGGCAGGCCCACACCGGGGAGCTGTTTTTT
TRBD2 | TRBJ2-5 | TRBV28 | . | CASSLSGRTETQYF | TGTGCCAGCAGCTTGAGCGGGAGGACCGAGACCCAGTACTTC
. | TRBJ2-3 | TRBV5-1 | once | CASSHRQGTDTQYF | TGCGCCAGCAGCCATCGACAGGGCACAGATACGCAGTATTTT
TRBD1 | TRBJ2-2 | TRBV10-1 | . | CASTTGTGTGELFF | TGCGCCAGCACTACCGGGACAGGGACCGGGGAGCTGTTTTTT
TRBD2 | TRBJ2-7 | TRBV7-9 | . | CASSFRAIAGERSYEQYF | TGTGCCAGCAGCTTCCGGGCAATAGCGGGAGAACGGTCCTACGAGCAGTACTTC
TRBD2 | TRBJ2-5 | TRBV2 | . | CAGRLAGGPSETQYF | TGTGCCGGAAGACTAGCGGGAGGGCCATCAGAGACCCAGTACTTC